The source of this TCR beta chain is a study of cytomegalovirus exposure and HLA in healthy donors. General observations from the study: Within a later analysis, the majority of CMV-associated TCR beta chains appeared HLA-restricted. The classifier reportedly diagnosed cytomegalovirus status with high sensitivity and specificity. Common viral pathogens seemed, in a later analysis, to connect with several of the most significant clusters.

The PCR ran on 60 Vbeta and 13 Jbeta primers. In the authors' methods: There were around 77 million unique TCR beta chains by a later count, and approximately 12 million of them were shared. Sequencing was performed with immunoSEQ multiplex PCR; in TCRdb, only in-frame clones are kept and a portion is missing. V, J and clone size are those of that table, while D and trimming were read from the DNA. This table holds 110,000 to 150,000 clones, 84% found once. Note on this clone: The antigen is unknown.

The V and J ends lost 1 base and 3 bases respectively, with 21 bases between them. Germline lookup yields CDR1 SGHTA and CDR2 FQGNSA. The CDR3 extends over 18 amino acids. V usage is TRBV7-2 and J usage is TRBJ1-1; unclear D gene. The sequencing input was PBMCs. The sequence was collected from a boy under 10 years old in good health and CMV-seronegative. The CDR3 here is CASSLGWQASPWDTEAFF. CDR3 nucleotides: TGTGCCAGCAGCTTAGGATGGCAGGCCTCCCCTTGGGACACTGAAGCTTTCTTT.